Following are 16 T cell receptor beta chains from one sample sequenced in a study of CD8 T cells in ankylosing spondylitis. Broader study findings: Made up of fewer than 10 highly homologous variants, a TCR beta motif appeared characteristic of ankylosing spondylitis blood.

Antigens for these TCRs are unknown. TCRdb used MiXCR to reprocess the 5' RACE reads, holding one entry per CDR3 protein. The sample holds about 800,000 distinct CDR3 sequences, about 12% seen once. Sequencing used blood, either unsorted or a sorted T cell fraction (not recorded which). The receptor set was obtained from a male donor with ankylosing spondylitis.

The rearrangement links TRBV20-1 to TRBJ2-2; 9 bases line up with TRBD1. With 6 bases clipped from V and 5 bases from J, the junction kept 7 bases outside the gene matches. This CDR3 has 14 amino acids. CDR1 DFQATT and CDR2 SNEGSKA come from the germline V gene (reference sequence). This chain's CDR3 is CSAPGDRETGELFF. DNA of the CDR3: TGCAGTGCCCCTGGGGACAGGGAGACCGGGGAGCTGTTTTTT.

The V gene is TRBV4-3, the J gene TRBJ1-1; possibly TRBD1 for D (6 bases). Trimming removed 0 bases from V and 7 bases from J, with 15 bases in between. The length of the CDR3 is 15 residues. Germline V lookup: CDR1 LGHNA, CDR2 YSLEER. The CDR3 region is CASSQDTPDSLEAFF. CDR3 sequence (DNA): TGCGCCAGCAGCCAAGATACCCCGGACAGCCTTGAAGCTTTCTTT.

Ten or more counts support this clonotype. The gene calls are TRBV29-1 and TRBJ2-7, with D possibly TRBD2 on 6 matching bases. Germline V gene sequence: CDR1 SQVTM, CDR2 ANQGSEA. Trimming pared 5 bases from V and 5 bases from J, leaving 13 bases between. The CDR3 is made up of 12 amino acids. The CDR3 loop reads CSVTGVHHEQYF. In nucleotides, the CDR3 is TGCAGCGTTACGGGGGTCCATCACGAGCAGTACTTC.

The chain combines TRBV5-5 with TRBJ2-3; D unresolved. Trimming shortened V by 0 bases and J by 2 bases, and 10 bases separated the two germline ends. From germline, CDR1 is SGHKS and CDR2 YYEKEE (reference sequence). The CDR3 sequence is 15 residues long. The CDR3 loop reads CASSLGARITDTQYF. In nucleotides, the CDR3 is TGTGCCAGCAGCTTGGGGGCCAGAATCACAGATACGCAGTATTTT.

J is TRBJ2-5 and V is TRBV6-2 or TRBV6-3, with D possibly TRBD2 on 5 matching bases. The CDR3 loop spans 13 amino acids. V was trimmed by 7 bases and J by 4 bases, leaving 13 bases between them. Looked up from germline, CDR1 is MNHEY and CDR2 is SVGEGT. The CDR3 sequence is CASTVRRVETQYF. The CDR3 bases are TGTGCCAGCACTGTGAGGCGGGTAGAGACCCAGTACTTC.

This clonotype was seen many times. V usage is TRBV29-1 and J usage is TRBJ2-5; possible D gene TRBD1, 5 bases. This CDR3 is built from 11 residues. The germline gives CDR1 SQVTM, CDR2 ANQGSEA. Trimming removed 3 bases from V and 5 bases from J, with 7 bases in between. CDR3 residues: CSVDRAETQYF. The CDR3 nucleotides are TGCAGCGTTGACAGGGCCGAGACCCAGTACTTC. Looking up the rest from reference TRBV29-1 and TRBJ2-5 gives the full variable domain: SAVISQKPSRDICQRGTSLTIQCQVDSQVTMMFWYRQQPGQSLTLIATANQGSEATYESGFVIDKFPISRPNLTFSTLTVSNMSPEDSSIYLCSVDRAETQYFGPGTRLLVL.

The CDR3 coding sequence is TGTGCCAGCAGAGCAAATTCTGGGACTAGCGGAGAGACCCAGTACTTC. This encodes CASRANSGTSGETQYF. J is TRBJ2-5 and V is TRBV2; 11 bases align to TRBD2. This CDR3 has 16 residues. V was pared by 6 bases and J by 4 bases, with 10 bases of the junction left unmatched. Germline-derived CDR1 and CDR2 are SNHLY and FYNNEI.

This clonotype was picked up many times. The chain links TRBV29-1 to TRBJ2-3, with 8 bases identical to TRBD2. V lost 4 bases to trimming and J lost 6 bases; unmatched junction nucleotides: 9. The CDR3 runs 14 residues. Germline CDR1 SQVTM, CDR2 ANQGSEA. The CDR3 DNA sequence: TGCAGCGTTGTGGTGCGGGGGGCCAGCGATACGCAGTATTTT. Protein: CSVVVRGASDTQYF.

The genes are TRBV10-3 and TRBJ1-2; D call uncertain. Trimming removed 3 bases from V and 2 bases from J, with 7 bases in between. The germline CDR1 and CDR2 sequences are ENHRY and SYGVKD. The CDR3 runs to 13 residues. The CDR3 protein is CAISDGVNYGYTF. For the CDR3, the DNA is TGTGCCATCAGTGACGGAGTAAACTATGGCTACACCTTC.

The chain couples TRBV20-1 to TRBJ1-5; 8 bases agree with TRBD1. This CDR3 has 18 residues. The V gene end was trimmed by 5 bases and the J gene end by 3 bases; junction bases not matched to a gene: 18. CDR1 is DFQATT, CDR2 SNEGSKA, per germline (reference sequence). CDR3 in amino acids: CSAGPRDRSVVANQPQHF. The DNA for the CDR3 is TGCAGTGCTGGACCCCGGGACAGGTCGGTTGTAGCCAATCAGCCCCAGCATTTT.

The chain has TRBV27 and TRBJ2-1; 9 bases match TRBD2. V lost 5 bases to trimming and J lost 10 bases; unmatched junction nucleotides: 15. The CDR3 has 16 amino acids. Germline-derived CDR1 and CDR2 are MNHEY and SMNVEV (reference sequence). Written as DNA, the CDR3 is TGTGCCAGCAGTCCCAGACGAGCGGGGGGCCCCGGGGAGCAGTTCTTC. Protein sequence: CASSPRRAGGPGEQFF.

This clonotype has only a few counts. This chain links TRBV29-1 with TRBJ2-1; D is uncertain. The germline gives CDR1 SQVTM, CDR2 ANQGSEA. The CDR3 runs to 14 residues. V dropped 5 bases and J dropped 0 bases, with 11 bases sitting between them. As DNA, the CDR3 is TGCAGCGTTCTAGTGGATCTCTCCTACAATGAGCAGTTCTTC. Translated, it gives CSVLVDLSYNEQFF.

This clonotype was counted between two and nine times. In DNA, the CDR3 is TGCAGTGCTAGAGATCAATTTAGGGACGAGCAGTACTTC. It translates to CSARDQFRDEQYF. This chain links TRBV20-1 with TRBJ2-7; no firm D call. This CDR3 spans 13 amino acids. V lost 0 bases to trimming and J lost 5 bases, with 11 bases between them. Germline V gives CDR1 DFQATT, CDR2 SNEGSKA (reference sequence).

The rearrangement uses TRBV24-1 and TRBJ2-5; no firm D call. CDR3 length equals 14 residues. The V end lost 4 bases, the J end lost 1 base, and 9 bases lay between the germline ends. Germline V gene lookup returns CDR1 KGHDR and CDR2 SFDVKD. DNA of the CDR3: TGTGCCACCAGTGACCCGAATCTCCAAGAGACCCAGTACTTC. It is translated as CATSDPNLQETQYF.

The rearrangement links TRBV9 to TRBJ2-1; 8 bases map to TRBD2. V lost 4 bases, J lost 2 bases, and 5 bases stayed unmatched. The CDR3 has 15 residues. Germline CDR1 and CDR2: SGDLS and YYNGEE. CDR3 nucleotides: TGTGCCAGCAGCTCCCGGGAGGGGACCTACAATGAGCAGTTCTTC. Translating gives CASSSREGTYNEQFF.

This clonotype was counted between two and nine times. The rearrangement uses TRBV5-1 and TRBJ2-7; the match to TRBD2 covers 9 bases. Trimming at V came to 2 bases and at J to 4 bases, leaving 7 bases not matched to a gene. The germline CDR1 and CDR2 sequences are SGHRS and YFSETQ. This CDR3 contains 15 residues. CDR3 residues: CASSFGLAIGYEQYF. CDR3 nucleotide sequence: TGCGCCAGCAGCTTCGGACTAGCGATTGGTTACGAGCAGTACTTC.